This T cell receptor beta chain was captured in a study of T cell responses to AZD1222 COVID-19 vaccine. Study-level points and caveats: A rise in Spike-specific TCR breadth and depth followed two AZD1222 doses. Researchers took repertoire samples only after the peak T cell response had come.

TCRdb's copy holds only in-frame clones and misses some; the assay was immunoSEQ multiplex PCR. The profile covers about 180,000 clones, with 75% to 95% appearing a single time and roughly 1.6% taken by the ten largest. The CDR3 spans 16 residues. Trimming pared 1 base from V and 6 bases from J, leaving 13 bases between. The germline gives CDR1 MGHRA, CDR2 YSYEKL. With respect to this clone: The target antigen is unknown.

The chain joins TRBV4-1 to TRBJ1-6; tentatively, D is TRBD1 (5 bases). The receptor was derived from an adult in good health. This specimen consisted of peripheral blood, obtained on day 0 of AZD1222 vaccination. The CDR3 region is CASSQGGEWGNSPLHF. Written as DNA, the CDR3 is TGCGCCAGCAGCCAAGGGGGGGAATGGGGTAATTCACCCCTCCACTTT.